Listed below are T cell receptor beta chains from one sample, sequenced in a study of T cell responses to AZD1222 COVID-19 vaccine. Clones were sequenced by immunoSEQ multiplex PCR, and TCRdb holds only the in-frame ones, with some missing. Of 89,000 or so clones in the sample, about 90% were seen once. The sample in question was peripheral blood, obtained 28 days after the second AZD1222 dose. The receptors shown here come from an adult who received the AZD1222 COVID-19 vaccine. CDR3s include the opening cysteine and the closing phenylalanine or tryptophan. A D gene is named only where the DNA matches it firmly. Not all rows give a size; the values are once, few, many and, for expanded clones, a class.

TRBV19	-	-	TRBJ1-2	CASSTSQGRGGYGYTF	TGTGCCAGTAGTACCTCCCAGGGCAGGGGAGGCTATGGCTACACCTTC
TRBV9	-	-	TRBJ1-2	CASRPEGRKYGYTF	TGTGCCAGCAGACCAGAGGGACGGAAGTATGGCTACACCTTC
TRBV13	-	-	TRBJ2-2	CASSLEEAGELFF	TGTGCCAGCAGCTTGGAAGAGGCCGGGGAGCTGTTTTTT
TRBV28	-	-	TRBJ1-2	CASSLTENYGYTF	TGTGCCAGCAGTTTAACGGAGAACTATGGCTACACCTTC
TRBV5-5	-	-	TRBJ2-5	CASSLPAKETQYF	TGTGCCAGCAGCTTACCTGCCAAAGAGACCCAGTACTTC
TRBV5-1	-	once	TRBJ1-1	CASSSGQGSSEAFF	TGCGCCAGCAGCTCGGGGCAGGGAAGTAGTGAAGCTTTCTTT
TRBV6-6	-	-	TRBJ1-4	CASNTQDHNEKLFF	TGTGCCAGCAATACACAGGACCATAATGAAAAACTGTTTTTT
TRBV19	TRBD2	-	TRBJ2-1	CASSPRGAGVSYNEQFF	TGTGCCAGTAGTCCTCGAGGGGCGGGAGTTAGCTACAATGAGCAGTTCTTC
TRBV11-2	-	-	TRBJ1-1	CASSPTRAAMNTEAFF	TGTGCCAGCAGCCCAACCCGGGCAGCCATGAACACTGAAGCTTTCTTT
TRBV5-6	-	-	TRBJ1-5	CASSPGSGQPQHF	TGTGCCAGCAGCCCAGGGAGCGGACAGCCCCAGCATTTT
TRBV3-1/TRBV3-2	TRBD1	-	TRBJ1-5	CASSLGQGGNQPQHF	TGTGCCAGCAGCTTAGGACAGGGTGGCAATCAGCCCCAGCATTTT
TRBV2	-	-	TRBJ1-2	CASSGGQGPGPNYGYTF	TGTGCCAGCAGTGGGGGTCAGGGGCCGGGGCCTAACTATGGCTACACCTTC
TRBV11-1	-	-	TRBJ1-1	CASSNRRTGGTEAFF	TGTGCCAGCAGCAATAGGAGAACCGGGGGCACTGAAGCTTTCTTT
TRBV3-1/TRBV3-2	-	-	TRBJ2-3	CASSQAWAGTTNTDTQYF	TGTGCCAGCAGCCAAGCATGGGCCGGGACCACTAACACAGATACGCAGTATTTT
TRBV2	-	-	TRBJ1-1	CAISRGRNTEAFF	TGTGCCATCTCAAGGGGGAGGAACACTGAAGCTTTCTTT
TRBV18	-	once	TRBJ1-5	CASSPQGNQPQHF	TGTGCCAGCTCACCCCAGGGGAATCAGCCCCAGCATTTT